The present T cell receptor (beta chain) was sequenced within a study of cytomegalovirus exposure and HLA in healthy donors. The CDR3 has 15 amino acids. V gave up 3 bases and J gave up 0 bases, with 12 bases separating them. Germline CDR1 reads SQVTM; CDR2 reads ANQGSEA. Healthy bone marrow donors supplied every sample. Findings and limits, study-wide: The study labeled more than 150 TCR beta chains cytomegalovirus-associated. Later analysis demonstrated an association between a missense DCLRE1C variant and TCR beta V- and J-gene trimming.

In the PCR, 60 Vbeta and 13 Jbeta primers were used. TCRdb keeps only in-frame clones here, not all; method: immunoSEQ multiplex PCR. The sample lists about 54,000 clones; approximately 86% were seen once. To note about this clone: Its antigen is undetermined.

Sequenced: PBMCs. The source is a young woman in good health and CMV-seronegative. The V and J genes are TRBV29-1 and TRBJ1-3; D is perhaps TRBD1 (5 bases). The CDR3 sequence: CSVETGVRSGNTIYF. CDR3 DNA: TGCAGCGTTGAGACGGGGGTCCGCTCTGGAAACACCATATATTTT.